These 27 T cell receptor beta chains share one sample of origin, sequenced in a study of Ad26.COV2.S vaccination and SARS-CoV-2 variants. The protocol was immunoSEQ multiplex PCR, while the TCRdb copy is restricted to in-frame clones and leaves out a portion. This sample carries some 450,000 clones, around 91% of them seen once, and the ten largest clones take approximately 4.3%. The sample's treatment: 19 received Ad26.COV2.S at low or high dose, single or two shots; several received placebo; per-sample allocation not given. Following the first vaccine or placebo injection, samples were taken on day 63. The sequences come from peripheral blood, collected in a trial of Ad26.COV2.S vaccine versus placebo. The receptors derive from a person between 18 and 65 years old who received the Ad26.COV2.S COVID-19 vaccine or a placebo.

This chain joins TRBV19 and TRBJ2-7; 7 bases are a match to TRBD1. CDR1 LNHDA and CDR2 SQIVND come from the germline V gene (reference sequence). V shed 1 base and J 2 bases; nucleotides not matched to a gene: 8. The CDR3 contains 16 residues. CDR3: CASSIVPGQSAYEQYF. The CDR3 DNA reads TGTGCCAGTAGTATAGTCCCGGGACAGTCAGCCTACGAGCAGTACTTC.

This chain connects TRBV6-2 or TRBV6-3 to TRBJ2-7; D might be TRBD1 (5 bases). The V and J ends lost 2 bases and 0 bases respectively, with 11 bases between them. Looked up from germline, CDR1 is MNHEY and CDR2 is SVGEGT. This CDR3 comprises 15 residues. CDR3 region: CASSYPRTISYEQYF. In DNA form, the CDR3 reads TGTGCCAGCAGTTACCCCCGGACAATCTCCTACGAGCAGTACTTC.

The chain employs TRBV28 and TRBJ1-5; a weak D match, TRBD1 (6 bases). Germline CDR1 MDHEN, CDR2 SYDVKM. The V and J ends lost 3 bases and 0 bases respectively, with 12 bases between them. This CDR3 has 16 amino acids. The chain's CDR3 is CASSFVGQYSNQPQHF. The CDR3 DNA reads TGTGCCAGCAGTTTTGTTGGACAGTATAGCAATCAGCCCCAGCATTTT.

The chain is built from TRBV28 and TRBJ2-3, with 7 bases lining up with TRBD1. V dropped 4 bases and J dropped 6; count of bases not matched to a gene: 7. The CDR3 extends over 14 amino acids. Germline V gene sequence: CDR1 MDHEN, CDR2 SYDVKM. CDR3 nucleotide sequence: TGTGCCAGCAGTTACGACAGGGCCTACGATACGCAGTATTTT. Encoded protein: CASSYDRAYDTQYF. Filled out from reference TRBV28 and TRBJ2-3, the complete variable domain reads DVKVTQSSRYLVKRTGEKVFLECVQDMDHENMFWYRQDPGLGLRLIYFSYDVKMKEKGDIPEGYSVSREKKERFSLILESASTNQTSMYLCASSYDRAYDTQYFGPGTRLTVL.

V usage is TRBV9 and J usage is TRBJ1-6; 8 nucleotides line up with TRBD1. Per the germline V gene, CDR1 is SGDLS and CDR2 is YYNGEE. Trimming removed 4 bases from V and 1 base from J; junction bases left unmatched: 7. The CDR3 extends over 17 amino acids. CDR3 DNA sequence: TGTGCCAGCAGCCCCGGACAGGGATGGTCCTATAATTCACCCCTCCACTTT. Translating it yields CASSPGQGWSYNSPLHF.

The genes are TRBV6-5 and TRBJ2-5; D possibly corresponds to TRBD2 (6 bases). This CDR3 contains 12 residues. Trimming removed 6 bases at V and 5 bases at J, with 10 bases between. Germline V gene sequence: CDR1 MNHEY, CDR2 SVGAGI. The CDR3 DNA reads as TGTGCCAGCAGGGACCGGGGGGAGACCCAGTACTTC. Its protein product is CASRDRGETQYF.

CDR3 nucleotides: TGTGCCAGTAGTACCGGGACCGAGCAGTTCTTC. Translation: CASSTGTEQFF. The chain employs TRBV19 and TRBJ2-1; tentatively, D is TRBD1 or TRBD2 (5 bases each). V was shortened by 4 bases and J by 10 bases, with 8 bases between the two germline ends. Germline CDR1 LNHDA, CDR2 SQIVND (reference sequence). The CDR3 extends over 11 amino acids.

The rearrangement joins TRBV11-3 to TRBJ2-3; the D gene is possibly TRBD1 (7 bases). Germline V gene sequence: CDR1 SGHNT, CDR2 YENEEA. Trimming took off 5 bases at V and 10 bases at J, with 16 bases between the two ends. This CDR3 has 13 amino acids. The CDR3 sequence is CASSLYRGLAQYF. CDR3 DNA sequence: TGTGCCAGCAGCCTATACAGGGGACTCGCGCAGTATTTT.

This clone was observed a handful of times. The rearrangement uses TRBV6-6 and TRBJ2-5; tentative D call: TRBD2 (5 bases). Germline lookup yields CDR1 MNHNY and CDR2 SVGAGI (reference sequence). The CDR3 sequence is 12 residues long. Deletions cut 6 bases from V and 10 bases from J, with 15 bases between. The CDR3 loop is CASSPPGWDQYF. CDR3 DNA sequence: TGTGCCAGCAGCCCTCCGGGGTGGGACCAGTACTTC.

The genes are TRBV28 and TRBJ2-3; maybe TRBD1 (6 bases). The length of the CDR3 is 15 residues. CDR1 is MDHEN, CDR2 SYDVKM, per germline. The V end lost 6 bases, the J end lost 5 bases, and 18 bases lay between the germline ends. Here the CDR3 DNA reads TGTGCCAGCAGCCTACAGGGTGGTAAAGGAGATACGCAGTATTTT. Its protein is CASSLQGGKGDTQYF.

The chain has TRBV28 and TRBJ2-7; 9 bases align to TRBD2. CDR1 and CDR2 (germline): MDHEN, SYDVKM. V was clipped by 6 bases and J by 4 bases; unmatched bases: 13. The CDR3 extends over 16 amino acids. The CDR3 region has the DNA TGTGCCAGCAGCGGGCCAGGGGAGCGGGGGGTGTACGAGCAGTACTTC. It yields the protein CASSGPGERGVYEQYF.

This clone was counted between two and nine times. The genes are TRBV28 and TRBJ1-4, with a weak D call TRBD1 (5 bases). This CDR3 comprises 13 residues. The germline V gene has CDR1 MDHEN and CDR2 SYDVKM. V was shortened by 1 base and J by 17 bases, with 17 bases between the two germline ends. The CDR3 bases are TGTGCCAGCAGTTTATTGGCGGGGACCCAACACTTTTTT. Amino acid sequence: CASSLLAGTQHFF. The full variable domain, completed using reference TRBV28 and TRBJ1-4, is DVKVTQSSRYLVKRTGEKVFLECVQDMDHENMFWYRQDPGLGLRLIYFSYDVKMKEKGDIPEGYSVSREKKERFSLILESASTNQTSMYLCASSLLAGTQHFFGSGTQLSVL.

The rearrangement links TRBV15 to TRBJ2-3; TRBD2 agrees at 12 bases. There are 18 residues in the CDR3. Germline values: CDR1 LNHNV, CDR2 YYDKDF (reference sequence). The trim removed 0 bases at V and 2 bases at J, leaving 6 bases unmatched. Here the CDR3 reads CATSRDLLAGGTTDTQYF. CDR3 DNA sequence: TGTGCCACCAGCAGAGACCTTCTAGCGGGGGGGACCACAGATACGCAGTATTTT.

The rearrangement uses TRBV19 and TRBJ2-7, with D perhaps matching TRBD1 or TRBD2 (5 bases each). V lost 3 bases to trimming and J lost 3 bases, with 9 bases between them. CDR1 and CDR2 from the germline V gene are LNHDA and SQIVND (reference sequence). The CDR3 length is 13 residues. The CDR3 region has the DNA TGTGCCAGTAGTATTGGGGGAGACTACGAGCAGTACTTC. The encoded protein is CASSIGGDYEQYF. Together with reference TRBV19 and TRBJ2-7, the CDR3 gives the full variable domain: DGGITQSPKYLFRKEGQNVTLSCEQNLNHDAMYWYRQDPGQGLRLIYYSQIVNDFQKGDIAEGYSVSREKKESFPLTVTSAQKNPTAFYLCASSIGGDYEQYFGPGTRLTVT.

The gene calls are TRBV7-6 and TRBJ2-1; D may be TRBD2 (6 bases). Germline V lookup: CDR1 SGHVS, CDR2 FNYEAQ. This CDR3 has 18 residues. V lost 2 bases and J 2 bases, leaving 19 bases between the germline ends. CDR3 DNA sequence: TGTGCCAGCAGCTTAAGCTTTGGAGGGACCAATCCCTACAATGAGCAGTTCTTC. Its protein is CASSLSFGGTNPYNEQFF.

V usage is TRBV11-2 and J usage is TRBJ2-1; D gene ambiguous. V was clipped by 8 bases and J by 4 bases, with 12 bases between them. Germline CDR1 reads SGHAT; CDR2 reads FQNNGV. This CDR3 has 13 amino acids. CDR3 bases: TGTGCCAGCCGCTGGGCGGTGTACAATGAGCAGTTCTTC. Translated, it gives CASRWAVYNEQFF.

The chain links TRBV5-5 to TRBJ2-2; tentative D call: TRBD1 (6 bases). Trimming removed 4 bases from V and 4 bases from J, with 11 bases in between. Germline-derived CDR1 and CDR2 are SGHKS and YYEKEE (reference sequence). The length of the CDR3 is 14 residues. The CDR3 nucleotides read TGTGCCAGCAGCCTGGGACAAATCACCGGGGAGCTGTTTTTT. Translation gives CASSLGQITGELFF.

This clone was counted a single time. This rearrangement joins TRBV5-5 to TRBJ2-2; D possibly corresponds to TRBD1 (5 bases). Germline V gene sequence: CDR1 SGHKS, CDR2 YYEKEE (reference sequence). The CDR3 sequence is 14 residues long. The V and J ends lost 4 bases and 3 bases respectively, with 10 bases between them. Here the CDR3 reads CASSRGADTGELFF. CDR3 coding DNA: TGTGCCAGCAGCAGGGGCGCCGACACCGGGGAGCTGTTTTTT.

This clone was seen a few times. The rearrangement uses TRBV5-4 and TRBJ2-6, with D unresolved. Between the trimmed V and J ends, which lost 0 bases and 0 bases, there was a span of 13 bases. Germline lookup yields CDR1 SGHNT and CDR2 YYREEE (reference sequence). This CDR3 comprises 18 residues. Here the CDR3 DNA reads TGTGCCAGCAGCTTGGGCGTGGGCTGGGGCTCTGGGGCCAACGTCCTGACTTTC. It is translated as CASSLGVGWGSGANVLTF.

This CDR3 reads CASSLDRFATNEKLFF. The CDR3 coding sequence is TGTGCCAGCAGCTTGGATAGATTCGCAACTAATGAAAAACTGTTTTTT. The chain employs TRBV5-4 and TRBJ1-4, with D unclear. Per germline, CDR1 SGHNT and CDR2 YYREEE (reference sequence). The CDR3 covers 16 residues. V lost 0 bases and J 0 bases, leaving 9 bases between the germline ends.

This chain connects TRBV28 to TRBJ2-5, with 7 bases lining up with TRBD1. After removal of 2 bases from V and 3 bases from J, the junction contained 15 bases not matched to a gene. Germline loops: CDR1 MDHEN, CDR2 SYDVKM. The CDR3 length is 18 residues. CDR3 loop: CASSLRRTQGSREETQYF. CDR3 nucleotides: TGTGCCAGCAGTTTAAGGCGAACACAGGGGAGCCGGGAAGAGACCCAGTACTTC.

The V and J genes are TRBV28 and TRBJ2-7; the match to TRBD1 covers 7 bases. The CDR3 spans 18 residues. The germline gives CDR1 MDHEN, CDR2 SYDVKM. The J segment lost 0 bases and the V segment lost 1 base, leaving 12 bases of the junction unmatched. The CDR3 loop is CASSLSPADRVGSYEQYF. CDR3 in DNA: TGTGCCAGCAGTTTATCCCCCGCCGACAGGGTTGGCTCCTACGAGCAGTACTTC. The full variable domain, its missing parts supplied by reference TRBV28 and TRBJ2-7, is DVKVTQSSRYLVKRTGEKVFLECVQDMDHENMFWYRQDPGLGLRLIYFSYDVKMKEKGDIPEGYSVSREKKERFSLILESASTNQTSMYLCASSLSPADRVGSYEQYFGPGTRLTVT.

This chain uses TRBV7-9 with TRBJ2-1; D is undetermined. The germline CDR1 and CDR2 sequences are SEHNR and FQNEAQ (reference sequence). The CDR3 runs 13 residues. Trimming took 6 bases from V and 16 from J, leaving 22 bases between them. This CDR3 reads CASSPSLGLLNFF. Written as DNA, the CDR3 is TGTGCCAGCAGTCCGTCCCTAGGGCTATTGAATTTCTTC.

This sequence joins TRBV28 and TRBJ1-2, with TRBD1 matching over 8 bases. CDR3 length equals 15 residues. Germline-derived CDR1 and CDR2 are MDHEN and SYDVKM. The V and J ends lost 1 base and 5 bases, in that order; junction bases with no gene match: 6. The CDR3 DNA sequence: TGTGCCAGCAGTTTATTGGGACAGGCGGGGTATGGCTACACCTTC. This encodes CASSLLGQAGYGYTF.

This clone was recorded only once. The chain employs TRBV10-3 and TRBJ1-2; D is unresolved. The CDR3 is made up of 15 amino acids. With 7 bases removed from V and 4 bases from J, the gap between germline ends came to 19 bases. CDR1 is ENHRY, CDR2 SYGVKD, per germline. The CDR3 sequence: CAINNFDQVGYGYTF. The CDR3 bases are TGTGCCATCAATAACTTTGACCAGGTCGGCTATGGCTACACCTTC.

The rearrangement links TRBV5-6 to TRBJ2-7; TRBD2 is a possible D gene (7 bases). CDR3 length equals 15 residues. V lost 2 bases to trimming and J lost 1 base, with 13 bases between them. Per the germline V gene, CDR1 is SGHDT and CDR2 is YYEEEE. Here the CDR3 reads CASSLGGARSYEQYF. In DNA form, the CDR3 reads TGTGCCAGCAGCTTAGGGGGGGCGCGGTCCTACGAGCAGTACTTC.

The rearrangement uses TRBV6-5 and TRBJ2-3; tentative D call: TRBD1 (5 bases). V gave up 6 bases and J gave up 1 base, with 11 bases separating them. The germline gives CDR1 MNHEY, CDR2 SVGAGI. The CDR3 consists of 14 residues. This chain's CDR3 is CASSARAGTDTQYF. The CDR3 bases are TGTGCCAGCAGCGCCAGGGCAGGCACAGATACGCAGTATTTT.